This T cell receptor (beta chain) was sequenced during a study of blood T cells in healthy people across ages. V shed 4 bases and J 8 bases; nucleotides not matched to a gene: 10. This CDR3 has 15 residues. CDR1 SEHNR and CDR2 FQNEAQ come from the germline V gene (reference sequence). Sample-barcoded 5' priming and a J-beta primer mix drove a second PCR of roughly 6 to 12 cycles. Each TCR beta cDNA got a 12-nucleotide random molecular identifier. TCRdb fed the 5' RACE reads into MiXCR, producing one record per CDR3 protein. Seen here are approximately 1.5 million distinct CDR3 sequences, 40% to 45% observed once, and the top ten hold approximately 4%.

The chain has TRBV7-9 and TRBJ2-1, with 8 nucleotides matching TRBD2. Sample: blood. The TCR sequence derives from a woman under 30 in good health. The CDR3 sequence: CASSSRGLGSYEQFF. The CDR3 nucleotides are TGTGCCAGCAGCTCAAGGGGACTAGGGTCCTATGAGCAGTTCTTC.